This TCR beta chain was identified in a study of blood T cells in healthy people across ages. Next came a second PCR, run for about 6 to 11 cycles, which used a sample-barcoded 5' primer along with a J-beta primer mix. MiXCR was run by TCRdb on the 5' RACE reads, yielding one entry per CDR3 protein. The sample shows around 1.5 million distinct CDR3 sequences, around 59% of them seen only once. Germline CDR1 is MNHEY and CDR2 is SVGAGI. The CDR3 covers 14 residues. The junction had 5 bases not matched to a gene; V was cut back by 6 bases and J by 2 bases. This TCR was recovered from a young man in good health. Sequenced: blood. The rearrangement uses TRBV6-5 and TRBJ2-3; TRBD1 matches at 7 bases. CDR3 loop: CASSTGTVTDTQYF. The DNA for the CDR3 is TGTGCCAGCAGCACCGGGACAGTCACAGATACGCAGTATTTT.